This T cell receptor beta chain was sequenced for a study of blood T cell repertoires in COVID-19. About the research overall: COVID-19 samples, acute and convalescent, were from the United States, Italy and Spain. T cells, B-cell-depleted T cells, or PBMCs supplied cDNA or gDNA.

The CDR3 spans 16 residues. The germline CDR1 and CDR2 sequences are MNHEY and SMNVEV (reference sequence). V dropped 8 bases and J dropped 3 bases, with 23 bases sitting between them. The protocol was immunoSEQ multiplex PCR, while the TCRdb copy is restricted to in-frame clones and leaves out a portion. The sample consists of about 150,000 clones, around 90% of them appearing once. Specimen: peripheral blood. V is TRBV27 and J is TRBJ2-7; D might be TRBD1 (6 bases). The TCR sequence derives from a man over 45 with acute or convalescent COVID-19. The CDR3 is CASPPLTGHLLYEQYF. The DNA of the CDR3 is TGTGCCAGCCCCCCGTTGACGGGACACCTTCTCTACGAGCAGTACTTC.